The sequence of this TCR beta chain was determined in a study of blood T cell repertoires in COVID-19. Study as a whole: COVID-19 samples from acute and convalescent phases originated in the United States, Italy and Spain.

Sequencing used immunoSEQ multiplex PCR; TCRdb keeps in-frame clones, though not all of them. The sample includes approximately 180,000 clones, around 90% seen only once; the top ten take about 0.54%. This CDR3 is built from 17 residues. Trimming removed 2 bases from V and 6 bases from J, with 17 bases in between. Germline V gene sequence: CDR1 KGHSH, CDR2 LQKENI. This chain links TRBV18 with TRBJ1-6; TRBD1 is a possible D gene (5 bases). This sequence was found in a man aged 45-65 years with acute or convalescent COVID-19. The sample taken for sequencing was peripheral blood. CDR3 sequence (DNA): TGTGCCAGCTCACCAGTAGGGACTGCGCTCACTAATTCACCCCTCCACTTT. It yields the protein CASSPVGTALTNSPLHF.